This is a list of T cell receptor beta chains from one sample in a study of cytomegalovirus exposure and HLA in healthy donors. Measured with immunoSEQ multiplex PCR; TCRdb has only the in-frame clones, and not every one. The sample has about 95,000 clones, around 70% seen once. The sequencing input was PBMCs. These receptors originate from a woman aged 45-65 years in good health and CMV-seropositive. The CDR3 runs from the conserved cysteine through the conserved F or W. D genes are given only for firm matches. The size entry is marked missing in some rows and otherwise reads once, few, many or a size class.

TGTGCCAGCAGCTTAGGAACAACAAACACTGAAGCTTTCTTT,CASSLGTTNTEAFF,-,-,TRBJ1-1,TRBV11-1
TGTGCAAGTCGCTCCCCCCCCGCCCTAGGTCTCGGGGAGCAGTACTTC,CASRSPPALGLGEQYF,-,-,TRBJ2-7,TRBV12-2
TGTGCCAGCAGCGTAGGGGGGCGCTCGAACACCGGGGAGCTGTTTTTT,CASSVGGRSNTGELFF,-,-,TRBJ2-2,TRBV9
TGTGCCAGCAGTCGCCACGGTCCCTATGAAAAACTGTTTTTT,CASSRHGPYEKLFF,-,-,TRBJ1-4,TRBV27
TGTGCCACCAGCAGAGAGCTCCCCCGGGGAGGTAATTCACCCCTCCACTTT,CATSRELPRGGNSPLHF,-,-,TRBJ1-6,TRBV15
TGCGCCAGCAGCCCCCGGGACGGGAGCTCCTACGAGCAGTACTTC,CASSPRDGSSYEQYF,-,-,TRBJ2-7,TRBV4-1
TGTGCCAGCTCACGCACAAATGAAAAACTGTTTTTT,CASSRTNEKLFF,once,-,TRBJ1-4,TRBV18
TGTGCCAGCAGCCGGGGGAGGGGGGGGCGTAACGAGCAGTACTTC,CASSRGRGGRNEQYF,-,-,TRBJ2-7,TRBV5-6
TGCGCCAGCAGCTCCGTGGGGTTGGGGGGAAGCGGAGAAAAACTGTTTTTT,CASSSVGLGGSGEKLFF,-,-,TRBJ1-4,TRBV5-1
TGTGCCAGCAGCGTCAAGGACAGACCAGCCTACGAGCAGTACTTC,CASSVKDRPAYEQYF,-,-,TRBJ2-7,TRBV9
TGTGCCAGCAGCTTAGGGGCGTTAGCGGGTGATACGCAGTATTTT,CASSLGALAGDTQYF,-,TRBD2,TRBJ2-3,TRBV7-6
TGTGCCAGCAGCTTGGATCTAGCGGGAGGGATTACCTCCTACGAGCAGTACTTC,CASSLDLAGGITSYEQYF,-,TRBD2,TRBJ2-7,TRBV5-4
TGTGCCAGCAGCGTAGCTAACAATGAGCAGTTCTTC,CASSVANNEQFF,once,-,TRBJ2-1,TRBV9
TGTGCCAGCAGTTTATCGCCAATCTACCGGGACAGGGGGACCGGGGAGCTGTTTTTT,CASSLSPIYRDRGTGELFF,-,TRBD1,TRBJ2-2,TRBV27
TGTGCCAGTAGCCCGGCGGGGAGGGCAGGAGGTAATGAAAAACTGTTTTTT,CASSPAGRAGGNEKLFF,-,-,TRBJ1-4,TRBV19
TGTGCCAGCAGTCGGGGGGGGCTACGCGGGAATCTCGAGCAGTACTTC,CASSRGGLRGNLEQYF,-,TRBD2,TRBJ2-7,TRBV27
TGTGCCAGCAGCTATACTGGGGGGGTACGCGCCGGGGAGCTGTTTTTT,CASSYTGGVRAGELFF,-,TRBD2,TRBJ2-2,TRBV11-3
TGTGCCAGCAGCTTAGGCTTACTTACTAGCGGGAGGGCCTACGAGCAGTACTTC,CASSLGLLTSGRAYEQYF,-,TRBD2,TRBJ2-7,TRBV13
TGTGCCAGTAGTATAGAAGGGGAAGTATCGGAGCAGTTCTTC,CASSIEGEVSEQFF,-,-,TRBJ2-1,TRBV19
TGTGCCAGCAGCCAAGATCAGGGGTATAATTCACCCCTCCACTTT,CASSQDQGYNSPLHF,-,-,TRBJ1-6,TRBV4-2
TGCGCCAGCACCTTAAGACAGTCCTACGAGCAGTACTTC,CASTLRQSYEQYF,-,-,TRBJ2-7,TRBV10-2
TGTGCCAGCAGTGAAGGTCTGGGACAGGGGACCTACGAGCAGTACTTC,CASSEGLGQGTYEQYF,-,TRBD1,TRBJ2-7,TRBV6-1
TGTGCCAGCAGTTTACCCGAACCCCCAGGGGCCCTCGACACCATATATTTT,CASSLPEPPGALDTIYF,-,-,TRBJ1-3,TRBV28
TGTGCCAGCAGCTTGCCAAGATACGAGCAGTACTTC,CASSLPRYEQYF,few,-,TRBJ2-7,TRBV5-4
TGTGCCAGCAGTTTTTCGGTGGTCCCGGGGGACTTC,CASSFSVVPGDF,-,-,TRBJ2-7,TRBV28
TGTGCCAGCAGTTTTCCGCCGGGACAGGGGTCCTACAATGAGCAGTTCTTC,CASSFPPGQGSYNEQFF,-,TRBD1,TRBJ2-1,TRBV5-5
TGCGCCAGCAGCCCAACCGCCCACAAAGAGACCCAGTACTTC,CASSPTAHKETQYF,-,-,TRBJ2-5,TRBV5-1
TGTGCCAGCGATACAGGGTTGGTTGGGGAGACCCAGTACTTC,CASDTGLVGETQYF,-,-,TRBJ2-5,TRBV11-2
TGTGCCAGTGCTAGCGGGAGGGCCGGCAATGAGCAGTTCTTC,CASASGRAGNEQFF,-,TRBD2,TRBJ2-1,TRBV7-2
TGTGCCACCCTACGACCGAGAAGGGCTAGCGGAGGGTCGAGTAATGAGCAGTTCTTC,CATLRPRRASGGSSNEQFF,-,TRBD2,TRBJ2-1,TRBV27
TGTGCCAGTAGTATGATAAGTGCGGGAGACCACACCGGGGAGCTGTTTTTT,CASSMISAGDHTGELFF,-,TRBD2,TRBJ2-2,TRBV19
TGTGCCAGCAGCTTAAGCGGAGGGACCTACAATGAGCAGTTCTTC,CASSLSGGTYNEQFF,-,-,TRBJ2-1,TRBV7-2
TGTGCCAGCTCACTCCGACAGGTGACCGGGGAGCTGTTTTTT,CASSLRQVTGELFF,once,-,TRBJ2-2,TRBV18
TGCAGCGGTGCCCGCCTGGGTGGGGAAGGGAGGGAGACCCAGTACTTC,CSGARLGGEGRETQYF,once,-,TRBJ2-5,TRBV29-1
TGTGCCAGCAGCTTGTTGGGACAGGCTGACTCTGGGGCCAACGTCCTGACTTTC,CASSLLGQADSGANVLTF,-,TRBD1,TRBJ2-6,TRBV5-6
TGCGCCAGCTCTGACCGGGACAGGGGCGGCCTGGTGCAGTTCTTC,CASSDRDRGGLVQFF,-,TRBD1,TRBJ2-1,TRBV10-1
TGTGCCAGCAGCCTCAATAATCTTCTGACAGGGACCTTC,CASSLNNLLTGTF,-,TRBD1,TRBJ1-2,TRBV7-9
TGTGCCAGCAGCCCGCCTCGACAGGGGGCTTACACTGAAGCTTTCTTT,CASSPPRQGAYTEAFF,-,TRBD1,TRBJ1-1,TRBV28
TGTGCCAGCAGCTTAAACGCGGGGACCGGGGAGCTGTTTTTT,CASSLNAGTGELFF,-,-,TRBJ2-2,TRBV11-3
TGTGCCAGCAGCTTGCACGGGAACACTGAAGCTTTCTTT,CASSLHGNTEAFF,-,-,TRBJ1-1,TRBV5-5
TGTGCCAGTACTGCCGGGACTAGTGTGTCCGAGCAGTTCTTC,CASTAGTSVSEQFF,-,TRBD2,TRBJ2-1,TRBV19
TGTGCCAGCAGCTACGACCAGCAGGCGTATCCGGATACGCAGTATTTT,CASSYDQQAYPDTQYF,once,-,TRBJ2-3,TRBV7-2
TGTGCCAGCAGTTACGGGCTAGCGGGAGCAGACAACAATGAGCAGTTCTTC,CASSYGLAGADNNEQFF,-,TRBD2,TRBJ2-1,TRBV28
TGTGCCAGCAGTGCCCTTAGCGGGAGGGCTAGCAATGAGCAGTTCTTC,CASSALSGRASNEQFF,few,TRBD2,TRBJ2-1,TRBV27
TGTGCCAGCAGACGCTTAGCGGGTGGCACAGATACGCAGTATTTT,CASRRLAGGTDTQYF,-,TRBD2,TRBJ2-3,TRBV28
TGTGCCAGCAGCCTGTCGGGGAAGATCTCCTACGAGCAGTACTTC,CASSLSGKISYEQYF,-,-,TRBJ2-7,TRBV14
TGTGCCAGCAGTGACCAGAGGGTCGCTTTCTTT,CASSDQRVAFF,-,-,TRBJ1-1,TRBV6-1
TGTGCCAGCAGCTTAGATCAGACAGCCGAGCAGTACTTC,CASSLDQTAEQYF,-,-,TRBJ2-7,TRBV11-3
TGCGCCAGCAGTTCAACCGGGTTCGAACGGGAGACCCAGTACTTC,CASSSTGFERETQYF,-,-,TRBJ2-5,TRBV5-1
TGTGCCAGCAGTTCGACAGGGTACTCTGGAAACACCATATATTTT,CASSSTGYSGNTIYF,-,TRBD1,TRBJ1-3,TRBV28
TGTGCCAGCAGTTTAGCCCAACAGGGGGACTATGGCTACACCTTC,CASSLAQQGDYGYTF,-,TRBD1,TRBJ1-2,TRBV28
TGTGCCAGCAGCGCCGCGGAGGGGCTCACCGGGGAGCTGTTTTTT,CASSAAEGLTGELFF,few,-,TRBJ2-2,TRBV5-4
TGTGCCAGCACCCCTCATTCAGGGTCGGGTGAGCAGTTCTTC,CASTPHSGSGEQFF,-,-,TRBJ2-1,TRBV28
TGTGCCAGCAGCCAAGGGGACTGGAGTAATGAGCAGTTCTTC,CASSQGDWSNEQFF,-,-,TRBJ2-1,TRBV14
TGTGCCAGCAGCCCCCGCGAAGCGGGGGGTAATGAGCAGTTCTTC,CASSPREAGGNEQFF,-,TRBD2,TRBJ2-1,TRBV7-3
TGCGCCAGCAGCCAAGGGAACAGGGGGCTAGAGACCCAGTACTTC,CASSQGNRGLETQYF,few,TRBD1,TRBJ2-5,TRBV4-3
TGTGCCAGCAGTGTAGGGGGGGAGGACACCGGGGAGCTGTTTTTT,CASSVGGEDTGELFF,-,-,TRBJ2-2,TRBV25-1
TGTGCCAGCAGCTTAGTGCGGGGAGGGAGTGAGCAGTTCTTC,CASSLVRGGSEQFF,-,TRBD2,TRBJ2-1,TRBV7-2
TGCGCCAGCAGCCAACGGACAGCCTCAACTAATGAAAAACTGTTTTTT,CASSQRTASTNEKLFF,-,-,TRBJ1-4,TRBV5-1